This T cell receptor beta chain was profiled in a study of T cell responses to AZD1222 COVID-19 vaccine. This CDR3 region has 14 residues. The germline gives CDR1 GTSNPN, CDR2 SVGIG (reference sequence). With 4 bases clipped from V and 3 bases from J, the junction kept 6 bases outside the gene matches. TCRdb keeps only in-frame clones here, not all; method: immunoSEQ multiplex PCR. The sample includes approximately 170,000 clones, approximately 89% seen only once; the top ten take around 4.4%. The receptor comes from an adult in good health. The genes are TRBV30 and TRBJ2-1; 7 nucleotides line up with TRBD2. This specimen was peripheral blood, taken on day 0 of AZD1222 vaccination. CDR3 sequence: CAWTGGNGYNEQFF. CDR3 nucleotide sequence: TGTGCCTGGACCGGGGGGAATGGCTACAATGAGCAGTTCTTC.